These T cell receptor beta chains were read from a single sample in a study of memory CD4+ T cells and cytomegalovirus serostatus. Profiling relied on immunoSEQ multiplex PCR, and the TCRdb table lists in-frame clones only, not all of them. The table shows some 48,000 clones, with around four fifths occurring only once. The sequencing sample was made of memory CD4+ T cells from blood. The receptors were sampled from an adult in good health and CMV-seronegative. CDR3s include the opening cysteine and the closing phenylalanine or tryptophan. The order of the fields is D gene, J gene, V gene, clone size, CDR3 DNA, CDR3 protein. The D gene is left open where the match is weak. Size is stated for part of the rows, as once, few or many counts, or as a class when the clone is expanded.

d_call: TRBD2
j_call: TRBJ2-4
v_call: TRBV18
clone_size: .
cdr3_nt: TGTGCCAGCTCACCACCGGGACTACCTGCCAAAAACATTCAGTACTTC
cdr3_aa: CASSPPGLPAKNIQYF

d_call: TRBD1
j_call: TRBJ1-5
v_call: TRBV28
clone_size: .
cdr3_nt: TGTGCCAGCAGTTTGTCAGGGGGCAGTCAGCCCCAGCATTTT
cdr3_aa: CASSLSGGSQPQHF

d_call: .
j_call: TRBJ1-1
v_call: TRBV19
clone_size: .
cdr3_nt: TGTGCCAGTAGGAAAGGACAGCAGAACACTGAAGCTTTCTTT
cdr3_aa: CASRKGQQNTEAFF

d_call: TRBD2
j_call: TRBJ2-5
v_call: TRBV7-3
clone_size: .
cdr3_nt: TGTGCCAGCAGCTTGGGACTACCTAAAGGAGAGACCCAGTACTTC
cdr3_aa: CASSLGLPKGETQYF

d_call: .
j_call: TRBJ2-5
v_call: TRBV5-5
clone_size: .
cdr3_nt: TGTGCCAGCAGCTCCGCCGGGGGGCAGGTAGAGACCCAGTACTTC
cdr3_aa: CASSSAGGQVETQYF

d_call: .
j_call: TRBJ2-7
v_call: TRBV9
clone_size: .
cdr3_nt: TGTGCCAGCAGCGTAGGGAGGACCGATACCTACGAGCAGTACTTC
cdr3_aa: CASSVGRTDTYEQYF

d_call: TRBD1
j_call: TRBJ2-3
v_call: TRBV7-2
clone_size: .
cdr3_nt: TGTGCCAGCAGCGGGACAGGGGCCGGAGATACGCAGTATTTT
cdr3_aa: CASSGTGAGDTQYF

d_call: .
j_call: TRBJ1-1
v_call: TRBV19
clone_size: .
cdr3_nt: TGTGCCAGTAACCCGGGGCAGAACACTGAAGCTTTCTTT
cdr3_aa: CASNPGQNTEAFF

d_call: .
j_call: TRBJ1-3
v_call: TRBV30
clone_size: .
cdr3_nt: TGTGCCTGGCTCCCCTACCAGGGCTTGTACTCTGGAAACACCATATATTTT
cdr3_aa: CAWLPYQGLYSGNTIYF

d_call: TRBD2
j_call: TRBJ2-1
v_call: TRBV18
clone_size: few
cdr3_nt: TGTGCCAGCTCACCACCCCGGGGGGGCCAGGGTGAGCAGTTCTTC
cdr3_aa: CASSPPRGGQGEQFF

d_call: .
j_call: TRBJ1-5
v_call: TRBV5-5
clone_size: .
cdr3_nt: TGTGCCAGCAGCTCAGAGACAGCGTTTCCTCAGCCCCAGCATTTT
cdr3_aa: CASSSETAFPQPQHF

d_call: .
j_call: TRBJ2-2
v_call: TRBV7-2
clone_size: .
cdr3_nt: TGTGCCAGCAGCCCGAGGCGGAGTTCCACCGGGGAGCTGTTTTTT
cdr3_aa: CASSPRRSSTGELFF

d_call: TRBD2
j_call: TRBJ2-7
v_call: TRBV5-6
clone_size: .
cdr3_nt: TGTGCCAGCAGCTTACTAGCGGGGGGTTACTACGAGCAGTACTTC
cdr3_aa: CASSLLAGGYYEQYF

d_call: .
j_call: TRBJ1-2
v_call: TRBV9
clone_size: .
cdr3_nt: TGTGCCAGCAGCGGGGACGGGTCTAACTATGGCTACACCTTC
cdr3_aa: CASSGDGSNYGYTF

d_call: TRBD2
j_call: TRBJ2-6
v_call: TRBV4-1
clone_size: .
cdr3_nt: TGCGCCAGCAGCCAACCGAACTTCGGGGGGGGACGTAGCTCTGGGGCCAACGTCCTGACTTTC
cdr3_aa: CASSQPNFGGGRSSGANVLTF

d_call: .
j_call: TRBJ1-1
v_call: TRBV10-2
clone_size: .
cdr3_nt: TGCGCCAGCAGTGATGTCGGAGGACTCACTGAAGCTTTCTTT
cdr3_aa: CASSDVGGLTEAFF

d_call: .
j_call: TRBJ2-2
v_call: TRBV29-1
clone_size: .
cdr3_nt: TGCAGCGTTGACGGGGGAGGAACCGGGGAGCTGTTTTTT
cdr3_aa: CSVDGGGTGELFF

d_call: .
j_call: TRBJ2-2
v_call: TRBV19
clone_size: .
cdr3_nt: TGTGCCAGTCGCCTAAAAGGGACCGGGGAGCTGTTTTTT
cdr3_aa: CASRLKGTGELFF

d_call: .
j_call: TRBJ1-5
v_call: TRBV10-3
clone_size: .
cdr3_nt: TGTGCCACAAAATACCAGTTGGTAGATCAGCCCCAGCATTTT
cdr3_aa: CATKYQLVDQPQHF

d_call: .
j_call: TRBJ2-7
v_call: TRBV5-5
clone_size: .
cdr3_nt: TGTGCCAGCAGCGAGGGCATAAACTACGAGCAGTACTTC
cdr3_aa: CASSEGINYEQYF

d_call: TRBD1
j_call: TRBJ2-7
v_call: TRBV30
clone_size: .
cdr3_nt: TGTGCCTGGAGTCGAACAGGGGGCCGTCTACTTGGGCAGTACTTC
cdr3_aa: CAWSRTGGRLLGQYF

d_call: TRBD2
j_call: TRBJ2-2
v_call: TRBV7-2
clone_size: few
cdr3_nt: TGTGCCAGCAGCTTCGGGGGGGCCATCGGCGGGGAGCTGTTTTTT
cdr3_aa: CASSFGGAIGGELFF

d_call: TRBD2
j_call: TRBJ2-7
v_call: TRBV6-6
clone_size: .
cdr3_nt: TGTGCCAGCAGTGGCTCGGGCGGGGGTTCCTACGAGCAGTACTTC
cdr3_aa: CASSGSGGGSYEQYF

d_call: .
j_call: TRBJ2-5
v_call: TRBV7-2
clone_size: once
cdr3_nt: TGTGCCAGCAGCTTACCCGTCGGGGCGGGGGCCCCAGAGACCCAGTACTTC
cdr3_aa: CASSLPVGAGAPETQYF

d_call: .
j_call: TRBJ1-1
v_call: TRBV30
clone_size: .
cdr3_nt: TGTGCCTGGAGTGTACATGGAGTGGACACTGAAGCTTTCTTT
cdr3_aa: CAWSVHGVDTEAFF

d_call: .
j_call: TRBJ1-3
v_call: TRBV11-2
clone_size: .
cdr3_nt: TGTGCCAGCAGATTAGCAGGGACCGGAAACACCATATATTTT
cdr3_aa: CASRLAGTGNTIYF

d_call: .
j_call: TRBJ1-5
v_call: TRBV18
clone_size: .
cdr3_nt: TGTGCCAGCTCACATGGGGACGGGGGGCCCCAGCATTTT
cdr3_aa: CASSHGDGGPQHF

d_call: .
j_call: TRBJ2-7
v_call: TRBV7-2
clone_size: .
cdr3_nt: TGTGCCAGCAGCCCGGACCTCTACGAGCAGTACTTC
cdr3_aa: CASSPDLYEQYF

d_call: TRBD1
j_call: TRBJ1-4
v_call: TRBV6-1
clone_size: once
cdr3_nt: TGTGCCAGCTCCCCGAGGAGGACAGGGGGCGAAAAACTGTTTTTT
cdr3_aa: CASSPRRTGGEKLFF

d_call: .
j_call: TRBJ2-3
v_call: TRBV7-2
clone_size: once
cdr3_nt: TGTGCCAGCAGCTCAGGACAACCAGGCGGTCATACGCAGTATTTT
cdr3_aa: CASSSGQPGGHTQYF

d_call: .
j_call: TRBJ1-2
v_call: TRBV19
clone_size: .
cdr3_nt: TGTGCCAGTAGTATCAGCAGGGAGAGCGGCTACACCTTC
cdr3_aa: CASSISRESGYTF

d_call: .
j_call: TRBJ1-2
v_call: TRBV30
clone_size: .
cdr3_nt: TGTGCCTGGAGTGAAAGGGAGGACGCCGGCTACACCTTC
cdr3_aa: CAWSEREDAGYTF

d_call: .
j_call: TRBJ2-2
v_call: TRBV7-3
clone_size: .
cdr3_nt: TGTGCCAGCAGCTTGGGGGGGCAGACCGGGGAGCTGTTTTTT
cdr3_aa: CASSLGGQTGELFF

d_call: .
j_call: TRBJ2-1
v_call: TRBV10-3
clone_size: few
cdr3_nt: TGTGCCATCAGTGAGTCCCGGGACGGTGAGCAGTTCTTC
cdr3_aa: CAISESRDGEQFF

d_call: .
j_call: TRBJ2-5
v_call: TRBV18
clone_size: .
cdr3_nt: TGTGCCAGCTCACGCGGACAGCTCCAAGAGACCCAGTACTTC
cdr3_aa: CASSRGQLQETQYF

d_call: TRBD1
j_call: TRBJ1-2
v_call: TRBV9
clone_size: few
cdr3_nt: TGTGCCAGCAGCGTAGCTAAGGGACAGGGGGAATATGGCTACACCTTC
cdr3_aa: CASSVAKGQGEYGYTF

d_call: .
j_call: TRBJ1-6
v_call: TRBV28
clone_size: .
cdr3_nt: TGTGCCAGCAGTTTCTTAGGATCACCCCTCCACTTT
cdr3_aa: CASSFLGSPLHF

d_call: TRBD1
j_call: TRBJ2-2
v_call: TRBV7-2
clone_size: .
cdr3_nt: TGTGCCAGCAGCCCCCGGGACAGGCTGAACACCGGGGAGCTGTTTTTT
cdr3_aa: CASSPRDRLNTGELFF

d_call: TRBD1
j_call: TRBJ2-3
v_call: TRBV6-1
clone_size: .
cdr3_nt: TGTGCCAGCAGACACGGGACAGCCACAGATACGCAGTATTTT
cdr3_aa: CASRHGTATDTQYF

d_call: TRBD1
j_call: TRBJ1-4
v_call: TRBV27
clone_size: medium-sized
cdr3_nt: TGTGCCAGCAAGATGGACAGGGGAAGTTGGGGTAATGAAAAACTGTTTTTT
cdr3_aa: CASKMDRGSWGNEKLFF

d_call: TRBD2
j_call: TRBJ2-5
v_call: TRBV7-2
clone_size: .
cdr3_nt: TGTGCCAGCAGGCAACCGGGAGGGAGTGGGCAAGAGACCCAGTACTTC
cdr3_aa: CASRQPGGSGQETQYF

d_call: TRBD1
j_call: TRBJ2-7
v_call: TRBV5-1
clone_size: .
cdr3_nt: TGCGCCAGCAGCGATGGACAGGGGATTAAGTACGAGCAGTACTTC
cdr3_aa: CASSDGQGIKYEQYF

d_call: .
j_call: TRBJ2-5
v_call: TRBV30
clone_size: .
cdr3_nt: TGTGCCTGGAGTGTACCAAGGGGGGGAGCCCAAGAGACCCAGTACTTC
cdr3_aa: CAWSVPRGGAQETQYF